Listed here are 24 T cell receptor beta chains from one sample, sequenced in a study of cytomegalovirus exposure and HLA in healthy donors. PCR employed 60 Vbeta and 13 Jbeta primers. The method was immunoSEQ multiplex PCR; TCRdb's version includes in-frame clones alone and lacks a portion of them. The top ten hold roughly 2.9% of the sample, which has some 150,000 clones, 60% to 80% seen once. The specimen was PBMCs. The origin of the receptors is a man aged 35 to 55 in good health and CMV-seronegative.

The rearrangement joins TRBV7-2 to TRBJ2-5; D call uncertain. The CDR3 runs 14 residues. Between the trimmed V and J ends, which lost 1 base and 4 bases, there was a span of 10 bases. In germline, CDR1 is SGHTA, CDR2 FQGNSA. The chain's CDR3 is CASSLVHSGETQYF. The DNA of the CDR3 is TGTGCCAGCAGCTTAGTTCATTCGGGAGAGACCCAGTACTTC.

This sequence joins TRBV14 and TRBJ2-5, with D possibly TRBD2 on 5 matching bases. The V and J ends lost 0 bases and 1 base respectively, with 15 bases between them. Germline V gene lookup returns CDR1 SGHDN and CDR2 FVKESK. This CDR3 is built from 17 residues. The CDR3 bases are TGTGCCAGCAGCCAAGAGTCTAGCTTTAAGTTCCAAGAGACCCAGTACTTC. Translation gives CASSQESSFKFQETQYF. Full variable domain (remainder filled in from reference TRBV14 and TRBJ2-5): EAGVTQFPSHSVIEKGQTVTLRCDPISGHDNLYWYRRVMGKEIKFLLHFVKESKQDESGMPNNRFLAERTGGTYSTLKVQPAELEDSGVYFCASSQESSFKFQETQYFGPGTRLLVL.

This clone was picked up a small number of times. V gene TRBV6-6 combines with J gene TRBJ1-4; weak D call: TRBD1 (6 bases). V lost 7 bases, J lost 9 bases, and 15 bases lay in between. The CDR3 runs to 13 residues. Germline loops: CDR1 MNHNY, CDR2 SVGAGI (reference sequence). The CDR3 loop is CASTGGGPKKLFF. CDR3 bases: TGTGCCAGCACTGGGGGCGGTCCCAAAAAACTGTTTTTT.

The chain combines TRBV14 with TRBJ2-3, with 9 bases identical to TRBD2. CDR3 length: 15 amino acids. Germline V gene sequence: CDR1 SGHDN, CDR2 FVKESK. Losses at the gene ends were 4 bases for V and 7 bases for J; bases not matched to a gene: 9. The CDR3 DNA sequence: TGTGCCAGCAGCCCCCGGAGCGGGGGGTCATATACGCAGTATTTT. This translates into CASSPRSGGSYTQYF.

This chain uses TRBV6-1 with TRBJ1-2; 7 positions agree with TRBD1. Germline CDR1 and CDR2: MNHNS and SASEGT. CDR3 length: 16 residues. J was trimmed by 0 bases and V by 3 bases; bases with no gene match: 7. CDR3 nucleotide sequence: TGTGCCAGCAGTGACCTCGGACAGGCAACTAACTATGGCTACACCTTC. The encoded protein is CASSDLGQATNYGYTF.

V and J are TRBV19 and TRBJ1-2; 12 bases line up with TRBD1. The germline V gene has CDR1 LNHDA and CDR2 SQIVND (reference sequence). J gave up 5 bases and V 5 bases, and 6 bases lay outside the gene matches. The CDR3 is made up of 15 amino acids. Here the CDR3 reads CASSEGQGARYGYTF. In DNA, the CDR3 is TGTGCCAGTAGTGAGGGACAGGGGGCGCGGTATGGCTACACCTTC.

The gene calls are TRBV19 and TRBJ1-5, with D unclear. From germline, CDR1 is LNHDA and CDR2 SQIVND (reference sequence). The CDR3 is made up of 17 amino acids. V lost 2 bases to trimming and J lost 2 bases, with 16 bases between them. The CDR3 is CASSINRMGGGNQPQHF. In nucleotides, the CDR3 is TGTGCCAGTAGTATAAACCGAATGGGAGGTGGCAATCAGCCCCAGCATTTT.

Regarding this clone: One junction end disagrees with the germline gene, perhaps due to a read error. Additional DNA sequences in this sample encode the identical CDR3. The chain joins TRBV6-4 to TRBJ2-1, with D tentatively TRBD2 (5 bases). CDR3 length: 16 residues. Germline values: CDR1 MRHNA, CDR2 SNTAGT. The CDR3, as DNA: TGTGCCAGCAGTGACTCGAGGAGGAATAGAAGGAAGAGGCCGGTCTTC. It specifies CASSDSRRNRRKRPVF.

This clone has more than one count but fewer than ten. V usage is TRBV30 and J usage is TRBJ1-2; D perhaps matches TRBD1 (5 bases). Trimming took 2 bases from V and 4 from J, leaving 23 bases between them. Germline CDR1 and CDR2: GTSNPN and SVGIG (reference sequence). The CDR3 sequence is 17 residues long. The CDR3 sequence: CAWSPGRGRTNLYGYTF. CDR3 bases: TGTGCCTGGAGTCCCGGGAGGGGTCGGACTAACCTCTATGGCTACACCTTC.

The chain combines TRBV2 with TRBJ1-5, with TRBD1 identical over 7 bases. Germline V CDR1 and CDR2: SNHLY, FYNNEI. The CDR3 extends over 15 amino acids. Germline trimming cut 6 bases from V and 1 base from J; bases unmatched to any gene: 6. In nucleotides, the CDR3 is TGTGCCAGCAGGGAACTCAGGGGGAGCAATCAGCCCCAGCATTTT. Translating gives CASRELRGSNQPQHF.

The chain has TRBV19 and TRBJ1-2; no clear D. V dropped 5 bases and J dropped 4 bases, with 20 bases sitting between them. This CDR3 contains 16 residues. CDR1 and CDR2 from the germline V gene are LNHDA and SQIVND (reference sequence). In DNA form, the CDR3 reads TGTGCCAGTAGTCCGACCCCTGGTGGCGGTATCTATGGCTACACCTTC. Its protein is CASSPTPGGGIYGYTF.

The chain uses TRBV7-3 and TRBJ2-1; 7 bases map to TRBD2. The CDR3 length is 15 residues. Germline values: CDR1 SGHTA, CDR2 FQGTGA. V lost 5 bases and J lost 3; bases outside the gene matches: 7. The CDR3 DNA is TGTGCCAGCAGCCCCTCCGGACTAGACTACAATGAGCAGTTCTTC. It codes for CASSPSGLDYNEQFF.

The chain couples TRBV7-6 to TRBJ2-7, with 8 bases matching TRBD2. The ends lost 3 bases at V and 0 bases at J; junction bases unmatched: 4. Looked up from germline, CDR1 is SGHVS and CDR2 is FNYEAQ. This CDR3 comprises 15 residues. The CDR3 DNA reads as TGTGCCAGCAGCTTGGGGGCGGGGGGCTCCTACGAGCAGTACTTC. Its protein product is CASSLGAGGSYEQYF.

The chain couples TRBV5-1 to TRBJ2-7; tentative D call: TRBD1 (6 bases). The CDR3 covers 15 residues. The V end lost 4 bases, the J end lost 2 bases, and 16 bases lay between the germline ends. Germline V gene data show CDR1 as SGHRS and CDR2 as YFSETQ. The chain's CDR3 is CASSLAGTPTYEQYF. The CDR3 DNA sequence: TGCGCCAGCAGCCTAGCCGGGACACCCACCTACGAGCAGTACTTC.

The rearrangement uses TRBV19 and TRBJ2-1, with 7 bases that match TRBD2. Germline V CDR1 and CDR2: LNHDA, SQIVND (reference sequence). After removal of 5 bases from V and 8 bases from J, the junction contained 6 bases not matched to a gene. The CDR3 spans 13 residues. This CDR3 is CASSLGRGDEQFF. The CDR3 DNA reads as TGTGCCAGTAGTCTTGGACGGGGGGATGAGCAGTTCTTC.

Comment on this clone: In the same sample, other DNA sequences code for this CDR3. This rearrangement joins TRBV5-1 to TRBJ2-1; 13 bases are a match to TRBD2. V shed 3 bases and J 4 bases; nucleotides not matched to a gene: 1. Germline assignment: CDR1 SGHRS and CDR2 YFSETQ. The CDR3 extends over 15 amino acids. In DNA, the CDR3 is TGCGCCAGCAGCTGGACTAGCGGGGGATACAATGAGCAGTTCTTC. It codes for CASSWTSGGYNEQFF.

This sequence joins TRBV6-6 and TRBJ2-4; a possible D gene is TRBD1 (5 bases). Germline values: CDR1 MNHNY, CDR2 SVGAGI (reference sequence). Trimming took off 6 bases at V and 3 bases at J, with 15 bases between the two ends. The CDR3 sequence is 15 residues long. This chain's CDR3 is CASSLAGQHKNIQYF. The CDR3 DNA reads TGTGCCAGCAGCCTGGCAGGACAACACAAAAACATTCAGTACTTC.

V gene TRBV29-1 combines with J gene TRBJ2-1, with D uncertain. This CDR3 region has 8 residues. CDR1 and CDR2 (germline): SQVTM, ANQGSEA. Trimming cost V 0 bases and J 15 bases, with 3 bases left between them. CDR3 bases: TGCAGCGTTGAAGATAGGTTCTTC. Translated: CSVEDRFF.

The rearrangement joins TRBV27 to TRBJ2-3, with 7 bases aligning to TRBD2. The germline V gene encodes CDR1 MNHEY and CDR2 SMNVEV (reference sequence). The CDR3 contains 16 residues. V shed 2 bases and J 4 bases; nucleotides not matched to a gene: 9. CDR3 sequence: CASSLLSGAPPDTQYF. For the CDR3, the DNA is TGTGCCAGCAGTTTACTCAGCGGGGCCCCCCCAGATACGCAGTATTTT.

In its sample, this clone was seen a few times. This chain connects TRBV6-1 to TRBJ1-2, with D possibly TRBD1 on 6 matching bases. Trimming removed 6 bases from V and 3 bases from J, with 14 bases in between. Germline CDR1 MNHNS, CDR2 SASEGT. This CDR3 spans 14 amino acids. CDR3 protein: CASSTRGTDYGYTF. Here the CDR3 DNA reads TGTGCCAGCAGCACGAGGGGGACGGACTATGGCTACACCTTC.

This clone was observed a handful of times. The J gene is TRBJ2-5, the V gene TRBV18; 12 positions agree with TRBD2. The V segment lost 3 bases and the J segment 2 bases; nucleotides outside the gene matches: 4. Germline CDR1 is KGHSH and CDR2 is LQKENI. This CDR3 comprises 16 residues. CDR3 in amino acids: CASSPSLAGGQETQYF. The CDR3 DNA reads as TGTGCCAGCTCACCCTCACTAGCGGGAGGACAAGAGACCCAGTACTTC.

The chain is built from TRBV7-2 and TRBJ2-5; the match to TRBD2 covers 7 bases. The CDR3 has 15 residues. CDR1 is SGHTA, CDR2 FQGNSA, per germline. J gave up 3 bases and V 1 base, and 5 bases lay outside the gene matches. The CDR3 region has the DNA TGTGCCAGCAGCTTAGGGACTAGTCTGGAAGAGACCCAGTACTTC. Translating it yields CASSLGTSLEETQYF.

The rearrangement joins TRBV7-2 to TRBJ2-2; tentative D call: TRBD2 (7 bases). Germline V CDR1 and CDR2: SGHTA, FQGNSA. V lost 1 base to trimming and J lost 5 bases, with 14 bases between them. There are 16 residues in the CDR3. The CDR3 DNA sequence: TGTGCCAGCAGCTTAGTGGGGGGGAGGGGGACCGGGGAGCTGTTTTTT. Translated: CASSLVGGRGTGELFF.

The gene calls are TRBV19 and TRBJ1-2; D perhaps matches TRBD1 (5 bases). CDR1 and CDR2 from the germline V gene are LNHDA and SQIVND (reference sequence). The CDR3 length is 13 residues. V lost 0 bases, J lost 7 bases, and 9 bases lay in between. CDR3 residues: CASSIEATGGYTF. The CDR3 DNA is TGTGCCAGTAGTATAGAGGCTACAGGTGGCTACACCTTC.